The 18 T cell receptor beta chains given below trace back to one sample, sequenced in a study of control samples from healthy donors and cancer patients. This table comes from immunoSEQ multiplex PCR, and its TCRdb copy is limited to in-frame clones, with some not included. The sample lists 90,000 or so clones, 85% to 90% occurring once. The specimen was PBMCs. These receptors all come from a woman between 45 and 65 years old with colorectal cancer.

This chain joins TRBV5-1 and TRBJ1-6; unclear D gene. V was shortened by 4 bases and J by 7 bases, with 6 bases between the two germline ends. CDR3 length: 12 residues. The germline gives CDR1 SGHRS, CDR2 YFSETQ. The CDR3, as DNA: TGCGCCAGCAGCACTTCCAATTCACCCCTCCACTTT. It yields the protein CASSTSNSPLHF.

The chain carries TRBV5-6 and TRBJ2-1; 11 nucleotides match TRBD2. V gave up 4 bases and J gave up 8 bases; unmatched junction bases: 11. This CDR3 comprises 16 residues. Germline lookup yields CDR1 SGHDT and CDR2 YYEEEE. DNA of the CDR3: TGTGCCAGCAGCCGATATAGCGGGGGGGCGGAGGATGAGCAGTTCTTC. Its translation is CASSRYSGGAEDEQFF. The variable domain in full, with the rest retrieved from reference TRBV5-6 and TRBJ2-1, is DAGVTQSPTHLIKTRGQQVTLRCSPKSGHDTVSWYQQALGQGPQFIFQYYEEEERQRGNFPDRFSGHQFPNYSSELNVNALLLGDSALYLCASSRYSGGAEDEQFFGPGTRLTVL.

This rearrangement joins TRBV7-2 to TRBJ2-3; 10 nucleotides agree with TRBD2. J lost 4 bases, V lost 5 bases, and 6 bases had no gene match. The V gene's germline CDR1 is SGHTA and CDR2 FQGNSA. The CDR3 has 15 amino acids. The DNA of the CDR3 is TGTGCCAGCAGCCATAGCGGGGGGCGGGCAGATACGCAGTATTTT. This gives the protein CASSHSGGRADTQYF.

V and J are TRBV4-3 and TRBJ2-1; 9 nucleotides agree with TRBD2. The germline V gene encodes CDR1 LGHNA and CDR2 YSLEER. This CDR3 is 19 amino acids long. V shed 3 bases and J 6 bases; nucleotides not matched to a gene: 18. This CDR3 reads CASSQNPPRYGGGGNEQFF. CDR3 in DNA: TGCGCCAGCAGCCAGAATCCCCCCCGGTATGGCGGGGGGGGCAATGAGCAGTTCTTC.

The rearrangement links TRBV7-9 to TRBJ2-2; D is unclear. This CDR3 comprises 11 residues. Between the trimmed V and J ends, which lost 7 bases and 5 bases, there was a span of 5 bases. The germline V gene encodes CDR1 SEHNR and CDR2 FQNEAQ (reference sequence). DNA of the CDR3: TGTGCCAGCACCCTGACCGGGGAGCTGTTTTTT. Protein sequence: CASTLTGELFF.

The chain joins TRBV20-1 to TRBJ2-3; D unresolved. Looked up from germline, CDR1 is DFQATT and CDR2 is SNEGSKA (reference sequence). Trimming took 3 bases from V and 6 from J, leaving 4 bases between them. There are 10 residues in the CDR3. As DNA, the CDR3 is TGCAGTGCTAGCTGGGATACGCAGTATTTT. Protein sequence: CSASWDTQYF.

V gene TRBV4-1 combines with J gene TRBJ1-1; the D is unclear. Germline V gene data show CDR1 as MGHRA and CDR2 as YSYEKL. CDR3 length: 13 residues. V dropped 1 base and J dropped 2 bases, with 5 bases sitting between them. CDR3 in amino acids: CASSQVGNTEAFF. CDR3 DNA sequence: TGCGCCAGCAGCCAAGTTGGTAACACTGAAGCTTTCTTT.

This clone appeared once. The chain carries TRBV7-2 and TRBJ1-2; no reliable D call. Trimming removed 7 bases from V and 0 bases from J, with 12 bases in between. The CDR3 length is 14 residues. Looked up from germline, CDR1 is SGHTA and CDR2 is FQGNSA. This CDR3 is CASTQRPANYGYTF. DNA of the CDR3: TGTGCCAGCACCCAGAGACCGGCTAACTATGGCTACACCTTC.

The chain combines TRBV15 with TRBJ2-4; perhaps TRBD1 as D (5 bases). Trimming took off 0 bases at V and 0 bases at J, with 12 bases between the two ends. The CDR3 sequence is 17 residues long. Germline V gene data show CDR1 as LNHNV and CDR2 as YYDKDF (reference sequence). The DNA of the CDR3 is TGTGCCACCAGCAGAGATCTCGACAGACTAGCCAAAAACATTCAGTACTTC. It specifies CATSRDLDRLAKNIQYF.

A few counts support this clone. V usage is TRBV7-8 and J usage is TRBJ1-2; 9 bases map to TRBD1. V lost 2 bases to trimming and J lost 0 bases; unmatched junction nucleotides: 4. The CDR3 is 16 residues long. Germline CDR1 SGHVS, CDR2 FQNEAQ. The CDR3 DNA sequence: TGTGCCAGCAGCTTAAGGACAGGGGCCTCTAACTATGGCTACACCTTC. Residues: CASSLRTGASNYGYTF. Drawing the rest from reference TRBV7-8 and TRBJ1-2, the complete variable domain is GAGVSQSPRYKVAKRGQDVALRCDPISGHVSLFWYQQALGQGPEFLTYFQNEAQLDKSGLPSDRFFAERPEGSVSTLKIQRTQQEDSAVYLCASSLRTGASNYGYTFGSGTRLTVV.

V gene TRBV9 combines with J gene TRBJ1-1; D is ambiguous. V lost 3 bases and J 0 bases, leaving 9 bases between the germline ends. The CDR3 sequence is 14 residues long. Germline V lookup: CDR1 SGDLS, CDR2 YYNGEE. The CDR3 nucleotides read TGTGCCAGCAGCGGGGGTCCCATGAACACTGAAGCTTTCTTT. Translated, it gives CASSGGPMNTEAFF.

The chain combines TRBV6-1 with TRBJ2-7, with 10 positions matching TRBD1. Germline CDR1 is MNHNS and CDR2 is SASEGT. Germline trimming cut 2 bases from V and 2 bases from J; bases unmatched to any gene: 6. This CDR3 has 16 amino acids. CDR3 bases: TGTGCCAGCAGTGAAAGTATCGGACAGGGGGCCTACGAGCAGTACGTC. It specifies CASSESIGQGAYEQYV.

V usage is TRBV3-1 (or the pseudogene TRBV3-2) and J usage is TRBJ2-2; tentatively, D is TRBD1 (6 bases). Germline values: CDR1 LGHDT, CDR2 YNNKEL (reference sequence). Trimming cost V 4 bases and J 4 bases, with 16 bases left between them. This CDR3 region has 16 residues. CDR3 nucleotides: TGTGCCAGCAGCCGGAAAGGGACATTGAGCACCGGGGAGCTGTTTTTT. Translation gives CASSRKGTLSTGELFF.

This clone has just one count. This chain joins TRBV11-3 and TRBJ1-1; perhaps TRBD1 as D (5 bases). V lost 5 bases, J lost 1 base, and 8 bases lay in between. Germline CDR1 and CDR2: SGHNT and YENEEA. This CDR3 contains 13 residues. The CDR3 spells CASSRGGNTEAFF. CDR3 coding DNA: TGTGCCAGCAGCAGGGGCGGGAACACTGAAGCTTTCTTT.

The chain couples TRBV30 to TRBJ1-1, with TRBD1 matching 9 bases. Looked up from germline, CDR1 is GTSNPN and CDR2 is SVGIG (reference sequence). V gave up 3 bases and J gave up 1 base; unmatched junction bases: 3. This CDR3 has 14 residues. The CDR3: CAWSGQGPNTEAFF. In DNA, the CDR3 is TGTGCCTGGAGCGGACAGGGGCCGAACACTGAAGCTTTCTTT.

This clone has more than one count but fewer than ten. The CDR3 sequence: CAWKPPNTGELFF. The CDR3 coding sequence is TGTGCCTGGAAACCTCCGAACACCGGGGAGCTGTTTTTT. The chain couples TRBV30 to TRBJ2-2; D is undetermined. The CDR3 covers 13 residues. Germline lookup yields CDR1 GTSNPN and CDR2 SVGIG (reference sequence). Trimming cost V 4 bases and J 0 bases, with 6 bases left between them.

The chain carries TRBV6-5 and TRBJ1-4; D is ambiguous. V shed 0 bases and J shed 4 bases, with 9 bases lying between them. The CDR3 covers 15 residues. Per the germline V gene, CDR1 is MNHEY and CDR2 is SVGAGI. The CDR3 sequence is CASSYSAGYNEKLFF. DNA of the CDR3: TGTGCCAGCAGTTACTCAGCGGGGTATAATGAAAAACTGTTTTTT.

This chain joins TRBV5-5 and TRBJ2-1, with 9 bases aligning to TRBD1. The length of the CDR3 is 15 residues. Germline V gene data show CDR1 as SGHKS and CDR2 as YYEKEE (reference sequence). The V segment lost 2 bases and the J segment 8 bases; nucleotides outside the gene matches: 8. CDR3: CASSFPGQGAHEQFF. The CDR3 DNA sequence: TGTGCCAGCAGCTTTCCGGGACAGGGTGCTCATGAGCAGTTCTTC.